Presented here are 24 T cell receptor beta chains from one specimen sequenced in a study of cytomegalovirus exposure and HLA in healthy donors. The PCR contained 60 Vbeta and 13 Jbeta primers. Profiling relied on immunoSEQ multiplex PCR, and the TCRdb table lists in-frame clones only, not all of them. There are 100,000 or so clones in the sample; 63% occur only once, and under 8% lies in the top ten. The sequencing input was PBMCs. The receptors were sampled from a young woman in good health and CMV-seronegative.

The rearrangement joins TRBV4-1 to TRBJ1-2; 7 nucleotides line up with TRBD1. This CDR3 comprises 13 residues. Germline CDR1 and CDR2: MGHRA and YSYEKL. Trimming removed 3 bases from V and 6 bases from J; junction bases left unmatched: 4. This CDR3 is CASSHHRGDGYTF. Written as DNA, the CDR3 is TGCGCCAGCAGCCACCACAGGGGCGATGGCTACACCTTC.

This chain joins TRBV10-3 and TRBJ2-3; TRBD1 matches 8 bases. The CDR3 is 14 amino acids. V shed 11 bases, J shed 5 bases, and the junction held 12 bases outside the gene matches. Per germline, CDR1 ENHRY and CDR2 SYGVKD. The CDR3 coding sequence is TGTGCCGTCTCACAGGGGGGTTTAGGAGATACGCAGTATTTT. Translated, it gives CAVSQGGLGDTQYF.

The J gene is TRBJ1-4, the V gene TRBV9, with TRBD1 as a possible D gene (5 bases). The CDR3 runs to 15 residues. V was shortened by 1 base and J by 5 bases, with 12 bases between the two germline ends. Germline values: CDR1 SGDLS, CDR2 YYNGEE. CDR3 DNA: TGTGCCAGCAGCGTATCCGCAGGGCCCAATGAAAAACTGTTTTTT. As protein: CASSVSAGPNEKLFF.

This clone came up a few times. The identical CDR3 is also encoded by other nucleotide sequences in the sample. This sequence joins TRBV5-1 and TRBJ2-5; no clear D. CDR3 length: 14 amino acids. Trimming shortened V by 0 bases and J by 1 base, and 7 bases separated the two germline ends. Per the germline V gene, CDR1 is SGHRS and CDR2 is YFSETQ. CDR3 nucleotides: TGCGCCAGCAGCTTGGCTGAGGTCCAAGAGACCCAGTACTTC. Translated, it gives CASSLAEVQETQYF.

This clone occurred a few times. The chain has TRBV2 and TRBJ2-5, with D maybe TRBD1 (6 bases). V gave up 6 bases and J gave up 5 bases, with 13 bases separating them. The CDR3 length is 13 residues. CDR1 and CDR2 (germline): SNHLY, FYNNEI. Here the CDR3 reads CASRADSPETQYF. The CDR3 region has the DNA TGTGCCAGCAGAGCGGACAGCCCCGAGACCCAGTACTTC.

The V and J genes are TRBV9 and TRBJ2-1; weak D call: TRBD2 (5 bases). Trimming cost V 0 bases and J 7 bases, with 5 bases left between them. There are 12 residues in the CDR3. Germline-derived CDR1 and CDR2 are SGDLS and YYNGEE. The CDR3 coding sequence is TGTGCCAGCAGCGTAGCGGGAAATGAGCAGTTCTTC. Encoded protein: CASSVAGNEQFF.

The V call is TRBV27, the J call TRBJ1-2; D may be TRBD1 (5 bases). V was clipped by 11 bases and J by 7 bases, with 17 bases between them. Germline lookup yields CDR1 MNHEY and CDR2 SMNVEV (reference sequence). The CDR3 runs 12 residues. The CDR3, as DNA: TGTGCCTCTGGGGGGGTGAAAGGTGGCTACACCTTC. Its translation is CASGGVKGGYTF.

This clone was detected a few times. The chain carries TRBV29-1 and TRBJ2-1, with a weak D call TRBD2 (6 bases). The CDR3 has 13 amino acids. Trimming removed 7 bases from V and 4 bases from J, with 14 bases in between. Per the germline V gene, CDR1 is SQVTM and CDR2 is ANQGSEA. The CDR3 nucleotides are TGCAGCGCGGTGGGTAGCGGATACAATGAGCAGTTCTTC. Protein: CSAVGSGYNEQFF.

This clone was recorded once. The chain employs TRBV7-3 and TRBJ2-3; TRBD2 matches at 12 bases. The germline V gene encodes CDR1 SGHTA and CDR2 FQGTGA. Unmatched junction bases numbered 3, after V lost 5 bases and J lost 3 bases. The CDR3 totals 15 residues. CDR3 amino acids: CASSQGLAGTDTQYF. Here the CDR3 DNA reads TGTGCCAGCAGCCAAGGACTAGCGGGAACAGATACGCAGTATTTT.

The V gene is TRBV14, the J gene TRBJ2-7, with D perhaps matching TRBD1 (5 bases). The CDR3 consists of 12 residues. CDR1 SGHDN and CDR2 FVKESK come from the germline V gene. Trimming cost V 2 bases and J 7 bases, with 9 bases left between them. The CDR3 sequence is CASSQPGREQYF. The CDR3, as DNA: TGTGCCAGCAGCCAACCAGGGCGGGAGCAGTACTTC.

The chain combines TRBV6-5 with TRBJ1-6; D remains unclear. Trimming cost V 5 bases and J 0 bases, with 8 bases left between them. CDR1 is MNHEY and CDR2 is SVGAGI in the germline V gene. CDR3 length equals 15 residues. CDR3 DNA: TGTGCCAGCAGTCCCCGGGACTCCTATAATTCACCCCTCCACTTT. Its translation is CASSPRDSYNSPLHF.

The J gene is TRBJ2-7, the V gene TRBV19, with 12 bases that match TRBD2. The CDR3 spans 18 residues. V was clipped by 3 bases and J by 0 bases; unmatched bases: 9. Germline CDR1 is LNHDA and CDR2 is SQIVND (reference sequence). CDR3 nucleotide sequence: TGTGCCAGTAGTATCCGGACTAGCGGGAATACCCGCTCCTACGAGCAGTACTTC. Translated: CASSIRTSGNTRSYEQYF.

CDR3 DNA: TGTGCCAGCAGCGGAGGACAGGAAGGGGGTTATGGCTACACCTTC. This translates into CASSGGQEGGYGYTF. The chain combines TRBV9 with TRBJ1-2, with 7 bases matching TRBD1. Unmatched junction bases numbered 10, after V lost 3 bases and J lost 5 bases. Germline CDR1 and CDR2: SGDLS and YYNGEE. This CDR3 is 15 amino acids long.

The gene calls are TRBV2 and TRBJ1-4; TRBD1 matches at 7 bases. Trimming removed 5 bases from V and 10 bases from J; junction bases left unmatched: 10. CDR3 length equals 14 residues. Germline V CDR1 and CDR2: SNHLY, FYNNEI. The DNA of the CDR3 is TGTGCCAGCAGTCTCTCCGGACAGGCCGGAAAACTGTTTTTT. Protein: CASSLSGQAGKLFF.

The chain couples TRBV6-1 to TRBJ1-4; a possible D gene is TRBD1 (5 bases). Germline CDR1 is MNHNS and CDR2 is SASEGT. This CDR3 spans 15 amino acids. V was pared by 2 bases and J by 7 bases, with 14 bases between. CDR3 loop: CASSELWGGGEKLFF. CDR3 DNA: TGTGCCAGCAGTGAACTCTGGGGGGGAGGTGAAAAACTGTTTTTT.

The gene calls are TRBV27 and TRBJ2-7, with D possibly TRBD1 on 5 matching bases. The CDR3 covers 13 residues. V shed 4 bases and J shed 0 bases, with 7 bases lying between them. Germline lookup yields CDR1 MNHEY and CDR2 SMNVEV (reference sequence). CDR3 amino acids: CASSYRLSYEQYF. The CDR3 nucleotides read TGTGCCAGCAGTTACAGGCTCTCCTACGAGCAGTACTTC.

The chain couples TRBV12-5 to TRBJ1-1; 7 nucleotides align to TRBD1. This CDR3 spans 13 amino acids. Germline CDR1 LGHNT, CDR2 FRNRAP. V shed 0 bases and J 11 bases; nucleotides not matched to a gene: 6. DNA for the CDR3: TGTGCTAGTGGTTTGGTAGGGACAGCGGAGGCTTTCTTT. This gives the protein CASGLVGTAEAFF. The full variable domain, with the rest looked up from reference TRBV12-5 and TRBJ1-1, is DARVTQTPRHKVTEMGQEVTMRCQPILGHNTVFWYRQTMMQGLELLAYFRNRAPLDDSGMPKDRFSAEMPDATLATLKIQPSEPRDSAVYFCASGLVGTAEAFFGQGTRLTVV.

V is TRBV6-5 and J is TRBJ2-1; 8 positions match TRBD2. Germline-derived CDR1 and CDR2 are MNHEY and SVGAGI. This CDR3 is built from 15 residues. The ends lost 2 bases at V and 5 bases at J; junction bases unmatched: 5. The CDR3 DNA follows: TGTGCCAGCAGTTACGTGGTAGCGGGGAACAATGAGCAGTTCTTC. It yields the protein CASSYVVAGNNEQFF.

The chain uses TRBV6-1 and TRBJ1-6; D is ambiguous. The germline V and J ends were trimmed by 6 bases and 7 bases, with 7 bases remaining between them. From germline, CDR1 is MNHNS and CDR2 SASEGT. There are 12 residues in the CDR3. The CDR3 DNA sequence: TGTGCCAGCAGCAGAGGCAATTCACCCCTCCACTTT. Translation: CASSRGNSPLHF.

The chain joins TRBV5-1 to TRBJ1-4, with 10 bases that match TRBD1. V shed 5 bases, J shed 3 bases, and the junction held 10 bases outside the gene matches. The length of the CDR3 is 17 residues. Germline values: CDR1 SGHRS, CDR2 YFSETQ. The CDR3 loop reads CASRPRTGGIPNEKLFF. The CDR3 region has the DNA TGCGCCAGCAGGCCCCGGACAGGGGGGATTCCTAATGAAAAACTGTTTTTT.

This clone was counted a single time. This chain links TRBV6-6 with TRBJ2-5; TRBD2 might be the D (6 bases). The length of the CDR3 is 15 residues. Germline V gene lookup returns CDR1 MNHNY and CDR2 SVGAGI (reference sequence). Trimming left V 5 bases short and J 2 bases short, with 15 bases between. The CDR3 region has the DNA TGTGCCAGCAGTAACCCCGTGGGGGGACAAGAGACCCAGTACTTC. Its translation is CASSNPVGGQETQYF.

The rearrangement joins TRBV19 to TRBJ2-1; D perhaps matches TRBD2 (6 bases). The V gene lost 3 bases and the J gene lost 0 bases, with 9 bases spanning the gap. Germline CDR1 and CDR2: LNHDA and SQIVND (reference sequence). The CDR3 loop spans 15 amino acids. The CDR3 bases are TGTGCCAGTAGTATTTCACTAGCCTCCTACAATGAGCAGTTCTTC. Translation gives CASSISLASYNEQFF.

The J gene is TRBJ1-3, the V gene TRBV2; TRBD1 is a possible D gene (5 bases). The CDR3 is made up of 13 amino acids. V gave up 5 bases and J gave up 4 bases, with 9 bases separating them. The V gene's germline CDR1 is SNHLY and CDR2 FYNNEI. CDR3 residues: CASSIDRGNTIYF. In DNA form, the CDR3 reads TGTGCCAGCAGTATCGACAGAGGAAACACCATATATTTT.

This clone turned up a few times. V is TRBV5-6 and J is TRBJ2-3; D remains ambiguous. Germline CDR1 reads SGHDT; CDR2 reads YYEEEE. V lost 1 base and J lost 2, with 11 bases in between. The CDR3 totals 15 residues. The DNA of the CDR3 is TGTGCCAGCAGCTTGTGGGTCTTAGCCACAGATACGCAGTATTTT. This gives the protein CASSLWVLATDTQYF. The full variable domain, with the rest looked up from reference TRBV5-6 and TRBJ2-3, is DAGVTQSPTHLIKTRGQQVTLRCSPKSGHDTVSWYQQALGQGPQFIFQYYEEEERQRGNFPDRFSGHQFPNYSSELNVNALLLGDSALYLCASSLWVLATDTQYFGPGTRLTVL.